These T cell receptor beta chains were read from a single sample in a study of blood T cells in healthy people across ages. TCRdb analysed the 5' RACE reads with MiXCR anew, one entry per CDR3 protein. Here the sample spans roughly 680,000 distinct CDR3 sequences, over 40% being singletons. Sequencing was performed on blood. The receptors shown here come from a woman older than 75 in good health. Each CDR3 is given with its conserved first and last residue. The D gene is left open where the match is weak.

CDR3 protein | D gene | J gene | V gene
CASSPSAAGGYEQYF | TRBD2 | . | TRBV9
CASSRRREDNEQFF | . | TRBJ2-1 | TRBV6-6
CATRGENTGELFF | . | TRBJ2-2 | TRBV24-1
CATSNPGVHSLTDTQYF | . | TRBJ2-3 | TRBV15
CASSLSGTGSSPLHF | . | TRBJ1-6 | TRBV7-8
CASSQDLRPQETQYF | . | TRBJ2-5 | TRBV4-1
CASSLGLAVYEAWTHNEQFF | . | TRBJ2-1 | TRBV7-8
CASSPRTSGANVPTF | . | TRBJ2-6 | TRBV4-1
CSVPATARGTYEQYF | . | TRBJ2-7 | TRBV20-1
CASSLEGTSYYGYTF | . | TRBJ1-2 | TRBV28
CASYKGGFFTDTQYF | . | TRBJ2-3 | TRBV7-2
CSAKRTGGSNEQFF | TRBD1 | TRBJ2-1 | TRBV20-1
CASGRQGVSETQYF | TRBD1 | . | TRBV5-1
CASSQEPKLAGYTDTQYF | TRBD2 | TRBJ2-3 | TRBV4-2
CASSFFGGSSYEQYF | . | TRBJ2-7 | TRBV5-1
CSASEQGYEQYF | . | TRBJ2-7 | TRBV29-1
CASRNSGSRDTEQFF | . | TRBJ2-1 | TRBV19
CASSLGGAANYEQYF | . | TRBJ2-7 | TRBV7-6
CASSESGLRGRDGSYNGQFF | . | TRBJ2-1 | TRBV6-1